This section outlines one TCR beta chain sequence together with its context. This record comes from a study of blood T cell repertoires in COVID-19. Overall study: Italy, Spain and the United States were the sources of the convalescent and acute COVID-19 samples. PBMCs, B-cell-depleted T cells, or T cells provided the cDNA or gDNA that made up the material.

The length of the CDR3 is 18 residues. Germline V gene data show CDR1 as LNHDA and CDR2 as SQIVND (reference sequence). V lost 6 bases, J lost 2 bases, and 8 bases stayed unmatched. Per the authors' pipeline: Nucleated cell number was recorded as an estimate derived from reference gene primer amplification. Sequenced by immunoSEQ multiplex PCR; TCRdb stores in-frame clones only, minus some. V and J calls and clone size are those listed in that table; D and trimming were worked out from the DNA. The table shows some 110,000 clones, with 85% to 90% occurring only once. The sequenced sample was peripheral blood. The receptor comes from a man aged 45 to 65 with acute or convalescent COVID-19. The chain recombines TRBV19 with TRBJ2-6, with 12 bases identical to TRBD2. Written as DNA, the CDR3 is TGTGCCAGTAGCCCCACTAGCGGGGGGTTCCCTGGGGCCAACGTCCTGACTTTC. Its translation is CASSPTSGGFPGANVLTF.